This TCR beta chain was recovered during a study of blood T cells in healthy people across ages (dated by TCRdb to between 2014 and 2016). With respect to the entire study: In model experiments, template switching captured roughly one uniquely barcoded TCR beta cDNA molecule for every two T cells. The study measured age-related changes in TCR beta repertoire diversity using deep sequencing normalized with unique cDNA molecular identifiers. Four age groups were formed from the donors: young (average about 17 years), middle-aged (around 40), aged (62) and long-lived (approximately 78). Donors of different ages were randomly distributed across sequencing lanes to avoid experimental bias. Two additional independent replicas of 1 million unique cDNA reads from the same blood draw were analyzed for two donors (one aged 18 to 30 and one aged 80 or older).

Library method: 5' RACE. The second PCR ran for about 6 to 12 cycles and used a J-beta primer mix along with a sample-barcoded 5' primer. A unique molecular identifier was introduced onto each TCR beta cDNA molecule by a template-switch 5' adaptor carrying 12 random nucleotides. At least 2.5 million CDR3-containing paired-end reads were obtained from each sample. All of the RNA was converted into first-strand cDNA using the Mint cDNA synthesis kit, with a TRBC-specific oligonucleotide serving as the primer. Following uracil-DNA glycosylase treatment, all cDNA underwent a first 18-cycle PCR with the universal primers M1SS and BC2_uni_R. From the authors' description of their analysis: For normalization, 1 million high-quality reads were randomly selected from each sample, with every read carrying a distinct molecular identifier. Instead of being binned into consensus sequences, reads with shared molecular identifiers were discarded. MiTCR, run with a Q25 quality threshold and the strictest error-elimination algorithm, handled CDR3 identification, clonotype clustering and error correction. A nonparametric unseen species model using Euler transformation provided a lower-bound estimate of total TCR beta diversity. Through fastp at Q25 and MiXCR, TCRdb rebuilt clones from the public reads, retaining in-frame beta chains. Duplicate CDR3 protein sequences are folded into a single record with the most common DNA and genes. For this entry, the V and J calls and clone size follow TCRdb and not the study's own pipeline. The sample table shows 1.8 million or so distinct CDR3 sequences, and about two fifths are seen once. Roughly 23% of the sample comes from the top ten.

The donors were a few dozen Caucasian individuals from Russia, aged roughly 6 to 100 years, who were systemically healthy. Each donor gave about 9.7 milliliters of peripheral blood, drawn into EDTA-treated Vacutainer tubes. Ficoll-Paque density-gradient centrifugation was used to isolate PBMCs, with at least 6.5 million obtained per sample. Trizol reagent was used to extract total RNA from PBMCs, with at least 6 micrograms per sample. The percentages of naive CD45RAhigh/CD27high T cells were determined by flow cytometry on a PBMC aliquot from every donor. Looking up the germline V gene yields CDR1 MGHRA and CDR2 YSYEKL. The CDR3 has 13 amino acids, counting the end cysteine and phenylalanine. Of the read, only the CDR3 DNA is kept; its 39 bases are in frame from base 1. This clonotype was picked up a small number of times. Its antigen is currently not known. One end of the junction fails to match germline, which may point to a read error.

Broader findings and caveats from the paper: Bulk unsorted PBMC profiling prevented conclusive comparison of naive and antigen-experienced compartments. Total diversity estimates from one million sequenced T cells were considered lower bounds and underestimates. Observed TCR beta diversity correlated strongly with the percentage of naive T cells measured by flow cytometry. Observed TCR beta diversity per million T cells fell roughly linearly with age, and a significant reduction was already apparent by age about 36. Because donor CMV infection status was unknown, age-related changes in expanded clonotypes were potentially confounded. Compared with the aged group, the long-lived group had more naive CD4+ T cells, fewer expanded clones and increased TCR diversity, a pattern suggesting age selection.

The source is a human donor in good health. The V gene is TRBV4-1 and the J gene is TRBJ2-1; possibly the D gene is TRBD2, per 5 matching bases. The sample comprised blood. The CDR3 protein: CASSQGITWERFF. The nucleotides read TGCGCCAGCAGCCAGGGAATCACATGGGAGCGGTTCTTC.